The text below deals with one T cell receptor (beta chain). Trimming took 10 bases from V and 4 from J; bases not matched to a gene: 3. Germline V lookup: CDR1 MGHDK, CDR2 SYGVNS. The CDR3 covers 11 residues. This sample's time point: sample taken at primary tumor resection. Unsorted whole RNA of tumor, nontumor lung or frozen PBMC was sequenced. This sample is drawn from a study of spatial heterogeneity in lung cancer. TCRdb re-called the 5' RACE reads with MiXCR, one entry per CDR3 protein. The sample includes around 37,000 distinct CDR3 sequences, 7% to 7.5% of them seen just once. This specimen consisted of PBMCs, obtained at surgery. The clonotype originates from a female donor with early-stage non-small cell lung cancer. This sequence joins TRBV25-1 and TRBJ2-5; TRBD1 matches at 7 bases. DNA of the CDR3: TGTGCCACTACAGGGGCAGAGACCCAGTACTTC. Its translation is CATTGAETQYF.